This T cell receptor (beta chain) was sequenced in a study of blood T cell repertoires in COVID-19. TCRdb keeps only in-frame clones here, not all; method: immunoSEQ multiplex PCR. The sample shows tens of thousands of clones, under 90% of them seen only once. This receptor was taken from an elderly man with active or convalescent COVID-19. Material for sequencing was peripheral blood.

The CDR3 DNA sequence: TGTGCCAGCAGCCCAGGGACAGGGGCTCTGGGCTACACCTTC. This translates into CASSPGTGALGYTF. This chain joins TRBV11-2 and TRBJ1-2; the match to TRBD1 covers 10 bases. V dropped 5 bases and J dropped 8; count of bases not matched to a gene: 8. The CDR3 totals 14 residues. Germline V lookup: CDR1 SGHAT, CDR2 FQNNGV.